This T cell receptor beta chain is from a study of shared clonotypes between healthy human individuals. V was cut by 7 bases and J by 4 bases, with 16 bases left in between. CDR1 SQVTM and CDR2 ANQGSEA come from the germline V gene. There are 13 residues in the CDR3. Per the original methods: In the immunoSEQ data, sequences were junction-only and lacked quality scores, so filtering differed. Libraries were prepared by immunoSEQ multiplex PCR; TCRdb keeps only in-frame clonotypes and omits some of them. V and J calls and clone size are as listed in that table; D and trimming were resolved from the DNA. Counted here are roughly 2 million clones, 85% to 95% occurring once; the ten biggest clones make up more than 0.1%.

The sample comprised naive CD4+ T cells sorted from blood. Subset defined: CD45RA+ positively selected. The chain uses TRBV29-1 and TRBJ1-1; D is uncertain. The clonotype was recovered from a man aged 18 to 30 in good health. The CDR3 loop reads CSAKALVGTEAFF. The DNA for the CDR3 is TGCAGCGCCAAAGCCCTGGTCGGCACTGAAGCTTTCTTT.